The rows below give T cell receptor beta chains drawn from one sample of a study of cytomegalovirus exposure and HLA in healthy donors. TCRdb's table, derived via immunoSEQ multiplex PCR, lists solely in-frame clones and lacks some. The sample lists about 160,000 clones, 80% to 90% occurring once. The sequenced material came from PBMCs. The receptors were gathered from a young woman in good health and CMV-seronegative. Both conserved end residues are part of each CDR3. Fields, in order: clone size, J gene, V gene, CDR3 protein. Clone size is shown for a subset of rows, as once, few, many or a class of expanded clone.

abundance: few
j_gene: TRBJ2-4
v_gene: TRBV5-1
CDR3aa: CASSVLAGGFNIQYF

abundance: once
j_gene: TRBJ1-5
v_gene: TRBV19
CDR3aa: CASSIGAGGHQPQHF

abundance: -
j_gene: TRBJ2-1
v_gene: TRBV4-1
CDR3aa: CASSQGVPSGYNEQFF

abundance: once
j_gene: TRBJ1-2
v_gene: TRBV18
CDR3aa: CASSPAGNYGYTF

abundance: -
j_gene: TRBJ2-5
v_gene: TRBV19
CDR3aa: CASSTPGQGLRETQYF

abundance: -
j_gene: TRBJ2-7
v_gene: TRBV11-2
CDR3aa: CASSLVGLAGGVVF

abundance: -
j_gene: TRBJ2-3
v_gene: TRBV5-1
CDR3aa: CASSLGGQDTQYF

abundance: -
j_gene: TRBJ2-3
v_gene: TRBV21-1
CDR3aa: CASSPRGASGRAGTDTQYF

abundance: -
j_gene: TRBJ2-3
v_gene: TRBV5-8
CDR3aa: CASSSSERIITDTQYF

abundance: -
j_gene: TRBJ1-1
v_gene: TRBV4-2
CDR3aa: CASSQAAGKTEAFF

abundance: once
j_gene: TRBJ2-3
v_gene: TRBV7-9
CDR3aa: CASSLAGAGSTDTQYF

abundance: -
j_gene: TRBJ2-4
v_gene: TRBV7-9
CDR3aa: CSSSWWEREDIQYF

abundance: -
j_gene: TRBJ2-2
v_gene: TRBV11-3
CDR3aa: CASSLDFWNLPGTGELFF

abundance: few
j_gene: TRBJ2-3
v_gene: TRBV28
CDR3aa: CASTPPGAADTQYF

abundance: -
j_gene: TRBJ1-3
v_gene: TRBV2
CDR3aa: CASRGSPGTNAF

abundance: -
j_gene: TRBJ1-1
v_gene: TRBV18
CDR3aa: CASSPFGTGEAFF

abundance: -
j_gene: TRBJ2-1
v_gene: TRBV18
CDR3aa: CASSPRYPSLLRDNEQFF

abundance: -
j_gene: TRBJ2-2
v_gene: TRBV7-6
CDR3aa: CASSLGTAYTGELFF

abundance: -
j_gene: TRBJ2-1
v_gene: TRBV5-1
CDR3aa: CASSLVPGQGGTEQFF

abundance: -
j_gene: TRBJ1-4
v_gene: TRBV5-1
CDR3aa: CASSFDRGGEKLFF

abundance: -
j_gene: TRBJ2-5
v_gene: TRBV7-2
CDR3aa: CASRPTGDRETQYF

abundance: -
j_gene: TRBJ2-1
v_gene: TRBV4-3
CDR3aa: CASSQQRERTYNEQFF

abundance: -
j_gene: TRBJ2-1
v_gene: TRBV23-1
CDR3aa: CASSPYGLAGYNEQFF

abundance: -
j_gene: TRBJ1-2
v_gene: TRBV18
CDR3aa: CASSSGQGFGYGYTF

abundance: -
j_gene: TRBJ2-1
v_gene: TRBV27
CDR3aa: CASSQNLAKSSYNEQFF

abundance: once
j_gene: TRBJ2-1
v_gene: TRBV4-2
CDR3aa: CASSQVQVGEQFF

abundance: -
j_gene: TRBJ2-7
v_gene: TRBV5-1
CDR3aa: CASSGDGTGIDEQYF

abundance: few
j_gene: TRBJ1-4
v_gene: TRBV14
CDR3aa: CASSQGGDSEKLFF

abundance: -
j_gene: TRBJ2-1
v_gene: TRBV28
CDR3aa: CASSFRSGAHNEQFF

abundance: once
j_gene: TRBJ1-2
v_gene: TRBV15
CDR3aa: CATSRDTGVRYGYTF

abundance: once
j_gene: TRBJ2-5
v_gene: TRBV6-5
CDR3aa: CASSYRGQETQYF

abundance: -
j_gene: TRBJ1-1
v_gene: TRBV19
CDR3aa: CASSVRLNTEAFF

abundance: -
j_gene: TRBJ2-1
v_gene: TRBV5-4
CDR3aa: CASRGKPGLAGEQFF

abundance: -
j_gene: TRBJ2-1
v_gene: TRBV6-6
CDR3aa: CASSLAGVHMNEQFF

abundance: -
j_gene: TRBJ2-1
v_gene: TRBV28
CDR3aa: CASSWTGLAGYYNEQFF

abundance: few
j_gene: TRBJ2-1
v_gene: TRBV7-3
CDR3aa: CASSGVGGEQFF

abundance: -
j_gene: TRBJ2-3
v_gene: TRBV6-1
CDR3aa: CASSEGLATTDTQYF

abundance: -
j_gene: TRBJ2-3
v_gene: TRBV5-1
CDR3aa: CASSLVGFTSTDTQYF

abundance: -
j_gene: TRBJ2-7
v_gene: TRBV6-6
CDR3aa: CASLRVKGTSYEQYF

abundance: once
j_gene: TRBJ2-3
v_gene: TRBV29-1
CDR3aa: CSVYRVADTQYF

abundance: -
j_gene: TRBJ2-7
v_gene: TRBV28
CDR3aa: CASSLGQGLVYEQYF

abundance: -
j_gene: TRBJ1-5
v_gene: TRBV2
CDR3aa: CASSKGQGAGQPQHF

abundance: few
j_gene: TRBJ2-7
v_gene: TRBV25-1
CDR3aa: CASSTQGNEQYF

abundance: -
j_gene: TRBJ1-3
v_gene: TRBV9
CDR3aa: CASSGQTGGAGNTIYF

abundance: -
j_gene: TRBJ1-2
v_gene: TRBV29-1
CDR3aa: CSVEGTGGRGYTF

abundance: -
j_gene: TRBJ2-3
v_gene: TRBV5-1
CDR3aa: CASSLAGIAASTDTQYF

abundance: -
j_gene: TRBJ1-5
v_gene: TRBV19
CDR3aa: CASRDRSNQPQHF

abundance: once
j_gene: TRBJ2-5
v_gene: TRBV30
CDR3aa: CAWNEMLETQYF

abundance: -
j_gene: TRBJ2-1
v_gene: TRBV28
CDR3aa: CASSTRLRSYNEQFF

abundance: -
j_gene: TRBJ2-7
v_gene: TRBV28
CDR3aa: CATAGDDLYEQYF

abundance: -
j_gene: TRBJ1-2
v_gene: TRBV12-5
CDR3aa: CASGGGILYGYTF

abundance: -
j_gene: TRBJ1-2
v_gene: TRBV4-1
CDR3aa: CASSQVALANYGYTF

abundance: -
j_gene: TRBJ1-5
v_gene: TRBV28
CDR3aa: CAGSTGNNQPQHF

abundance: -
j_gene: TRBJ2-7
v_gene: TRBV13
CDR3aa: CASSLGRTSGSDEQYF

abundance: -
j_gene: TRBJ2-3
v_gene: TRBV7-2
CDR3aa: CASSPPSGSTDTQYF

abundance: -
j_gene: TRBJ2-7
v_gene: TRBV29-1
CDR3aa: CSVKSLSYEQYF